This T cell receptor beta chain originates from a study of radiotherapy plus CTLA-4 blockade in lung cancer. Across the whole study: There were objective responses in 18% of patients, and roughly 33% had disease control.

General observations from the study: Radiotherapy was combined with ipilimumab, and tumor-derived TCR clones then expanded in blood.

The table lists this clone with a few counts. No antigen is known for it. CTLA-4 blockade with ipilimumab, together with focal radiation, was given to patients with chemo-refractory metastatic non-small-cell lung cancer. Germline-derived CDR1 and CDR2 are SGHNT and YYREEE (reference sequence). V dropped 1 base and J dropped 2 bases, with 7 bases sitting between them. The CDR3 covers 14 residues. The table came from immunoSEQ multiplex PCR; TCRdb's copy has only in-frame clones and leaves some out. The sample carries fewer than 100,000 clones, under 85% recorded once. The sample consisted of peripheral blood, taken from a patient treated with radiotherapy plus ipilimumab. The receptor was isolated from a human donor with non-small cell lung cancer who had stable disease on radiotherapy plus ipilimumab. This chain connects TRBV5-4 to TRBJ1-3, with D possibly being TRBD1 (5 bases). CDR3 sequence (DNA): TGTGCCAGCAGCTTGTTAGGGGCTGGAAACACCATATATTTT. Residues: CASSLLGAGNTIYF.